Presented here are 14 T cell receptor beta chains from one specimen sequenced in a study of identical twins. TCRdb called the 5' RACE reads again in MiXCR, with one record for every CDR3 protein. The table lists 400,000 to 650,000 distinct CDR3 sequences, approximately 22% of them singletons. This same sample was also part of a study on T cells expressing NK-cell markers.

Sequenced sample: CD4+ T cells sorted from blood. Every receptor here comes from a woman aged 18 to 35 in good health.

This clonotype was seen only a few times. This sequence joins TRBV10-3 and TRBJ1-1; D may be TRBD1 (6 bases). Germline CDR1 and CDR2: ENHRY and SYGVKD. The CDR3 extends over 14 amino acids. V was shortened by 3 bases and J by 4 bases, with 12 bases between the two germline ends. In DNA form, the CDR3 reads TGTGCCATCAGTGAAACAGGGTCGGGCACTGAAGCTTTCTTT. This encodes CAISETGSGTEAFF.

This clonotype has a handful of counts. The J gene is TRBJ2-7, the V gene TRBV5-5, with D uncertain. The germline CDR1 and CDR2 sequences are SGHKS and YYEKEE (reference sequence). Trimming left V 3 bases short and J 4 bases short, with 11 bases between. The CDR3 totals 13 residues. Written as DNA, the CDR3 is TGTGCCAGCAGCTACGGTGAACGATACGAGCAGTACTTC. Amino acids: CASSYGERYEQYF.

This clonotype turned up a few times. V is TRBV12-3 or TRBV12-4 and J is TRBJ2-7; possible D gene TRBD2, 6 bases. V lost 6 bases and J 6 bases, leaving 18 bases between the germline ends. This CDR3 is 14 amino acids long. DNA of the CDR3: TGTGCCAGCAGAAAATCCGGGACTCTTACCGAGCAGTACTTC. Translated, it gives CASRKSGTLTEQYF.

Notes on this clonotype: This may be a read error, as it is one base from a much larger clone. The V gene is TRBV29-1, the J gene TRBJ2-2, with D perhaps TRBD1 or TRBD2 (5 bases each). V was shortened by 6 bases and J by 3 bases, with 11 bases between the two germline ends. This CDR3 contains 13 residues. Germline V lookup: CDR1 SQVTM, CDR2 ANQGSEA. This CDR3 is CSVARGYTGELFF. The CDR3 bases are TGCAGCGTCGCCCGGGGCTACACCGGGGAGCTGTTTTTT.

The chain employs TRBV3-1 and TRBJ2-1; D is tentatively TRBD1 or TRBD2 (5 bases each). V was shortened by 4 bases and J by 6 bases, with 13 bases between the two germline ends. From germline, CDR1 is LGHDT and CDR2 YNNKEL (reference sequence). The CDR3 runs to 14 residues. The CDR3 coding sequence is TGTGCCAGCAGCCCGATTGGGGGAACCAATGAGCAGTTCTTC. Its protein is CASSPIGGTNEQFF.

The J gene is TRBJ2-3, the V gene TRBV7-9, with D perhaps matching TRBD2 (5 bases). The CDR3 is 17 amino acids. Between the trimmed V and J ends, which lost 3 bases and 3 bases, there was a span of 19 bases. CDR1 is SEHNR and CDR2 is FQNEAQ in the germline V gene (reference sequence). The CDR3 region has the DNA TGTGCCAGCAGCTTCCGGCTAGCCGCACCCTTTACAGATACGCAGTATTTT. Amino acid sequence: CASSFRLAAPFTDTQYF.

This clonotype was counted between two and nine times. The CDR3 loop is CASSSSGRSNTGELFF. The CDR3 bases are TGTGCCAGCAGTAGTAGCGGGAGGAGTAACACCGGGGAGCTGTTTTTT. The chain links TRBV12-3 or TRBV12-4 to TRBJ2-2; 10 nucleotides line up with TRBD2. This CDR3 is 16 amino acids long. The V and J ends lost 5 bases and 2 bases, in that order; junction bases with no gene match: 5.

The chain links TRBV20-1 to TRBJ1-5, with D maybe TRBD1 (5 bases). This CDR3 region has 14 residues. The germline V gene has CDR1 DFQATT and CDR2 SNEGSKA (reference sequence). V lost 4 bases to trimming and J lost 6 bases, with 16 bases between them. The CDR3 sequence is CSAIGDVPGQPQHF. In DNA form, the CDR3 reads TGCAGTGCTATAGGGGACGTTCCGGGTCAGCCCCAGCATTTT.

The chain joins TRBV12-3 or TRBV12-4 to TRBJ2-7; 9 bases line up with TRBD2. The CDR3 sequence is 17 residues long. The V segment lost 0 bases and the J segment 3 bases; nucleotides outside the gene matches: 9. The CDR3 sequence: CASSLAVIAGDGYEQYF. The CDR3 coding sequence is TGTGCCAGCAGTTTAGCGGTGATAGCGGGAGATGGCTACGAGCAGTACTTC.

At least ten counts were recorded for this clonotype. The genes are TRBV27 and TRBJ2-5, with a weak D call TRBD2 (6 bases). V lost 3 bases to trimming and J lost 6 bases, with 11 bases between them. CDR1 MNHEY and CDR2 SMNVEV come from the germline V gene (reference sequence). CDR3 length equals 13 residues. CDR3 nucleotide sequence: TGTGCCAGCAGTTTCGCGGGAACGCAGACCCAGTACTTC. Translating it yields CASSFAGTQTQYF.

The chain is built from TRBV10-3 and TRBJ2-1, with D hard to call. The CDR3 totals 12 residues. Germline CDR1 and CDR2: ENHRY and SYGVKD. With 4 bases removed from V and 8 bases from J, the gap between germline ends came to 9 bases. As DNA, the CDR3 is TGTGCCATCAGTGGTCATACGTATGAGCAGTTCTTC. Translating it yields CAISGHTYEQFF.

The table lists this clonotype with many counts. The chain has TRBV12-3 or TRBV12-4 and TRBJ1-6; D might be TRBD1 (6 bases). CDR3 length equals 16 residues. V was shortened by 5 bases and J by 7 bases, with 18 bases between the two germline ends. CDR3 amino acids: CASSKVVGQKNSPLHF. CDR3 sequence (DNA): TGTGCCAGCAGTAAGGTTGTCGGACAGAAGAATTCACCCCTCCACTTT.

This clonotype occurred a few times. The rearrangement uses TRBV29-1 and TRBJ1-1; 8 bases fit TRBD1. The germline gives CDR1 SQVTM, CDR2 ANQGSEA. With V trimmed by 4 bases and J by 4 bases, 5 bases remained unmatched. The CDR3 sequence is 13 residues long. CDR3 coding DNA: TGCAGCGTTGGCTTGGACAGGGTCACTGAAGCTTTCTTT. As protein: CSVGLDRVTEAFF. Variable domain in full (rest from reference TRBV29-1 and TRBJ1-1): SAVISQKPSRDICQRGTSLTIQCQVDSQVTMMFWYRQQPGQSLTLIATANQGSEATYESGFVIDKFPISRPNLTFSTLTVSNMSPEDSSIYLCSVGLDRVTEAFFGQGTRLTVV.

This clonotype has only a few counts. The chain employs TRBV12-3 or TRBV12-4 and TRBJ2-4; D uncertain. Trimming took 7 bases from V and 5 from J, leaving 9 bases between them. The CDR3 length is 12 residues. CDR3 DNA sequence: TGTGCCAGCACCAACAGAGAAAACATTCAGTACTTC. Translating it yields CASTNRENIQYF.